This TCR beta chain came from a study of cytomegalovirus exposure and HLA in healthy donors. Study-wide findings and caveats: An analysis that came later showed most CMV-associated TCR beta chains appearing HLA-restricted. Cytomegalovirus association was listed for 150 or so TCR beta chains.

Vbeta (60) and Jbeta (13) primers were used in the PCR. Authors' methods: Counted up in a later analysis, unique TCR beta chains came to about 80 million, with around 11 million shared. Some clones are missing from TCRdb's copy, which holds only in-frame ones; the method was immunoSEQ multiplex PCR. V, J and clone size are taken as reported in that table, and D and trimming were inferred from the DNA itself. The sample consists of roughly 230,000 clones, around 84% of them appearing once. Details on this clone: Its antigen is unidentified.

V lost 5 bases to trimming and J lost 2 bases; unmatched junction nucleotides: 6. CDR1 LGHNA and CDR2 YNFKEQ come from the germline V gene. This CDR3 spans 15 amino acids. Sample: PBMCs. This chain joins TRBV4-2 and TRBJ2-7, with 10 bases that match TRBD1. This TCR came from a girl aged 2 to 9 in good health and CMV-seronegative. The CDR3 protein is CASSTGGTGAYEQYF. The CDR3 nucleotides read TGTGCCAGCAGCACAGGGGGGACAGGGGCCTACGAGCAGTACTTC.